The 22 T cell receptor beta chains reported below all come from one sample, sequenced in a study of blood T cells in healthy people across ages. A sample-barcoded 5' primer and a J-beta primer mix were used in a second PCR of about 6 to 12 cycles. TCRdb recomputed calls from the 5' RACE reads with MiXCR, one row per CDR3 protein. This table holds more than 1.4 million distinct CDR3 sequences, 35% to 45% found once. Sequencing was performed on blood. Receptors originate from a woman younger than 35 in good health.

This clonotype was counted only a few times. The rearrangement joins TRBV6-9 to TRBJ1-2, with 7 bases identical to TRBD1. After removal of 2 bases from V and 5 bases from J, the junction contained 8 bases not matched to a gene. The CDR3 length is 15 residues. From germline, CDR1 is MNHGY and CDR2 SVAAGI. Here the CDR3 reads CASSYKPQGGYGYTF. The CDR3 DNA is TGTGCCAGCAGTTATAAGCCCCAGGGGGGGTATGGCTACACCTTC.

The rearrangement uses TRBV20-1 and TRBJ2-4; 14 nucleotides align to TRBD2. This CDR3 comprises 13 residues. The V gene's germline CDR1 is DFQATT and CDR2 SNEGSKA (reference sequence). After removal of 5 bases from V and 13 bases from J, the junction contained 7 bases not matched to a gene. The DNA for the CDR3 is TGCAGTGCTGGACTAGCGGGGGGCGAGGGGCAGTACTTC. This codes for CSAGLAGGEGQYF.

The V call is TRBV30, the J call TRBJ2-1; 9 bases map to TRBD2. The CDR3 covers 14 residues. From germline, CDR1 is GTSNPN and CDR2 SVGIG (reference sequence). V was clipped by 2 bases and J by 5 bases; unmatched bases: 4. The CDR3 protein is CAWSKGGGDNEQFF. CDR3 DNA: TGTGCCTGGAGTAAGGGCGGGGGGGACAATGAGCAGTTCTTC.

This clonotype was counted a few times. The V call is TRBV20-1, the J call TRBJ2-7, with D perhaps matching TRBD1 (6 bases). This CDR3 has 15 residues. Germline V gene lookup returns CDR1 DFQATT and CDR2 SNEGSKA (reference sequence). V lost 6 bases and J lost 0, with 18 bases in between. CDR3 sequence (DNA): TGCAGTGCCGAGGGAAGTACAGGGAGCTCCTACGAGCAGTACTTC. It yields the protein CSAEGSTGSSYEQYF.

This clonotype has at least ten counts. The chain recombines TRBV5-1 with TRBJ2-5; 8 positions agree with TRBD1. V lost 2 bases to trimming and J lost 3 bases; unmatched junction nucleotides: 0. Germline CDR1 and CDR2: SGHRS and YFSETQ. This CDR3 region has 13 residues. The CDR3 sequence is CASSLQGEETQYF. CDR3 bases: TGCGCCAGCAGCTTACAGGGGGAAGAGACCCAGTACTTC.

This chain joins TRBV12-3 or TRBV12-4 and TRBJ2-7; TRBD2 matches 8 bases. The CDR3 runs 14 residues. J was trimmed by 7 bases and V by 4 bases; bases with no gene match: 9. The CDR3, as DNA: TGTGCCAGCAGTTCCGGACTAGCAAGGAATGAGCAGTACTTC. Amino acids: CASSSGLARNEQYF.

The rearrangement links TRBV10-3 to TRBJ1-2; D remains ambiguous. Trimming cost V 2 bases and J 8 bases, with 15 bases left between them. Germline V CDR1 and CDR2: ENHRY, SYGVKD. The CDR3 runs to 14 residues. CDR3 DNA sequence: TGTGCCATCAGTGAGGTGGAGGAGTTCTGGGGCTACACCTTC. It encodes CAISEVEEFWGYTF.

The CDR3 DNA reads as TGTGCCAGCAGTACGACAGCACAAAATCAGCCCCAGCATTTT. This sequence encodes CASSTTAQNQPQHF. V usage is TRBV2 and J usage is TRBJ1-5; maybe TRBD1 (5 bases). Trimming cost V 5 bases and J 4 bases, with 12 bases left between them. The CDR3 extends over 14 amino acids. Germline V gene lookup returns CDR1 SNHLY and CDR2 FYNNEI. Together with reference TRBV2 and TRBJ1-5, the CDR3 gives the full variable domain: EPEVTQTPSHQVTQMGQEVILRCVPISNHLYFYWYRQILGQKVEFLVSFYNNEISEKSEIFDDQFSVERPDGSNFTLKIRSTKLEDSAMYFCASSTTAQNQPQHFGDGTRLSIL.

In DNA form, the CDR3 reads TGCAGTGCTAGCCTCCCTTCTAGCGGGAGGAGCAATGAGCAGTTCTTC. This codes for CSASLPSSGRSNEQFF. The chain links TRBV20-1 to TRBJ2-1; TRBD2 aligns across 11 bases. Per the germline V gene, CDR1 is DFQATT and CDR2 is SNEGSKA (reference sequence). Trimming took 3 bases from V and 6 from J; bases not matched to a gene: 10. The CDR3 runs to 16 residues.

A few counts support this clonotype. The chain recombines TRBV6-1 with TRBJ1-2; D perhaps matches TRBD1 (5 bases). CDR3 length: 15 amino acids. Trimming left V 0 bases short and J 6 bases short, with 14 bases between. CDR1 and CDR2 from the germline V gene are MNHNS and SASEGT. The CDR3 region has the DNA TGTGCCAGCAGTGAAGCGGCTAGCAGGGCGGATGGCTACACCTTC. Translation: CASSEAASRADGYTF.

The table lists this clonotype with a few counts. V is TRBV21-1 and J is TRBJ1-4; the table's D gene call, TRBD1, was not cross checked with the DNA. TRBV21-1 constitutes a pseudogene. The CDR3 is 17 amino acids. CDR3 residues: CASILKYTGFWSEKLFF. In DNA, the CDR3 is TGTGCCAGCATCCTCAAATACACAGGGTTCTGGAGTGAAAAACTGTTTTTT.

The sample holds a few counts of this clonotype. DNA for the CDR3: TGCGCCAGCAGCCCGACTAGCCCCGAGTCAGATACGCAGTATTTT. The encoded protein is CASSPTSPESDTQYF. V and J are TRBV5-1 and TRBJ2-3, with 7 positions matching TRBD2. The CDR3 runs to 15 residues. Germline assignment: CDR1 SGHRS and CDR2 YFSETQ. With 4 bases clipped from V and 4 bases from J, the junction kept 9 bases outside the gene matches.

This clonotype is a singleton in its sample. A much larger clone differs from this one at a single base, so this may be a read error. The rearrangement uses TRBV3-1 and TRBJ2-1; TRBD2 is a possible D gene (5 bases). Germline V gene sequence: CDR1 LGHDT, CDR2 YNNKEL (reference sequence). The V end lost 3 bases, the J end lost 1 base, and 19 bases lay between the germline ends. The CDR3 is made up of 18 amino acids. The CDR3 is CASSHRLRELGSYNEQFF. CDR3 sequence (DNA): TGTGCCAGCAGCCATCGGTTGAGGGAGCTGGGGTCCTACAATGAGCAGTTCTTC.

This clonotype has only a few counts. This sequence joins TRBV29-1 and TRBJ2-1; 8 bases line up with TRBD2. Trimming took 6 bases from V and 8 from J; bases not matched to a gene: 15. The germline V gene encodes CDR1 SQVTM and CDR2 ANQGSEA. The CDR3 is 15 amino acids. This CDR3 is CSVRWAGGERDEQFF. CDR3 sequence (DNA): TGCAGCGTGAGATGGGCGGGAGGCGAGAGGGATGAGCAGTTCTTC.

This clonotype was counted only a few times. The chain carries TRBV2 and TRBJ2-3; weak D call: TRBD2 (5 bases). Looked up from germline, CDR1 is SNHLY and CDR2 is FYNNEI. The V end was cut by 10 bases, the J end by 2 bases, with 19 bases between. CDR3 length equals 15 residues. CDR3 nucleotide sequence: TGTGCCACCACGCCGGGTGGGAGCCCCACAGATACGCAGTATTTT. Translated: CATTPGGSPTDTQYF.

The chain couples TRBV6-1 to TRBJ1-4, with TRBD1 as a possible D gene (6 bases). Germline CDR1 is MNHNS and CDR2 is SASEGT. With 7 bases removed from V and 8 bases from J, the gap between germline ends came to 14 bases. This CDR3 is 13 amino acids long. The CDR3 coding sequence is TGTGCCAGCAATGGACAGTTCCCCGAAAAACTGTTTTTT. This codes for CASNGQFPEKLFF.

The chain recombines TRBV20-1 with TRBJ2-3; TRBD2 matches at 10 bases. This CDR3 contains 14 residues. Germline values: CDR1 DFQATT, CDR2 SNEGSKA (reference sequence). V shed 3 bases and J 5 bases; nucleotides not matched to a gene: 5. CDR3 coding DNA: TGCAGTGCTAGCCTCACTAGCGGGGTAGATACGCAGTATTTT. This codes for CSASLTSGVDTQYF.

CDR3 sequence: CASSPGENTGELFF. The CDR3 DNA reads as TGTGCCAGCAGCCCCGGGGAGAACACCGGGGAGCTGTTTTTT. The chain has TRBV6-5 and TRBJ2-2, with TRBD2 as a possible D gene (5 bases). The CDR3 runs to 14 residues. Deletions cut 6 bases from V and 1 base from J, with 9 bases between. Germline V lookup: CDR1 MNHEY, CDR2 SVGAGI.

The rearrangement links TRBV7-3 to TRBJ2-1; 11 positions agree with TRBD1. Germline assignment: CDR1 SGHTA and CDR2 FQGTGA. With 4 bases clipped from V and 4 bases from J, the junction kept 6 bases outside the gene matches. This CDR3 spans 16 amino acids. CDR3 DNA: TGTGCCAGCAGCTACGGACAGGGGGCTCGATACAATGAGCAGTTCTTC. It encodes CASSYGQGARYNEQFF.

The chain uses TRBV20-1 and TRBJ2-7, with D possibly TRBD2 on 6 matching bases. The V end lost 7 bases, the J end lost 4 bases, and 17 bases lay between the germline ends. Germline assignment: CDR1 DFQATT and CDR2 SNEGSKA (reference sequence). The CDR3 length is 13 residues. Written as DNA, the CDR3 is TGCAGTGTTGAATCCGGGGGACTGTACGAGCAGTACTTC. It codes for CSVESGGLYEQYF.

V and J are TRBV28 and TRBJ2-7; 7 nucleotides agree with TRBD2. V lost 8 bases to trimming and J lost 2 bases; unmatched junction nucleotides: 9. This CDR3 is 14 amino acids long. CDR1 and CDR2 (germline): MDHEN, SYDVKM. The DNA for the CDR3 is TGTGCCAGCGGGGGGGACGGTCGGCCCTACGAGCAGTACTTC. It specifies CASGGDGRPYEQYF.

This clonotype turned up a few times. This sequence joins TRBV7-2 and TRBJ1-1; D is possibly TRBD1 (5 bases). The CDR3 runs 13 residues. CDR1 is SGHTA, CDR2 FQGNSA, per germline. Trimming cost V 2 bases and J 8 bases, with 12 bases left between them. The CDR3: CASSLQGSQEAFF. DNA for the CDR3: TGTGCCAGCAGCTTACAGGGTTCCCAGGAAGCTTTCTTT.